This is a list of T cell receptor beta chains from one sample in a study of T cell responses to AZD1222 COVID-19 vaccine. Assay used: immunoSEQ multiplex PCR; TCRdb lists only in-frame clones, some missing. The sample carries roughly 100,000 clones, approximately 87% recorded once. The material was peripheral blood, obtained on day 0 of AZD1222 vaccination. The source is an adult in good health. Both conserved end residues are part of each CDR3. D genes are given only for firm matches. Expanded clones are given a class, and other clones once, few, many or no size at all.

J gene	clone size	D gene	V gene	CDR3 DNA	CDR3 protein
TRBJ1-2	.	.	TRBV4-2	TGTGCCAGCAGCCAAGATTTTACGGCAGCTAACTATGGCTACACCTTC	CASSQDFTAANYGYTF
TRBJ1-2	.	TRBD1	TRBV29-1	TGCAGCGTTGAGAGGGGGCGAATAAGTGGCTACACCTTC	CSVERGRISGYTF
TRBJ1-3	few	.	TRBV25-1	TGTGCCAGCAGCACGGCGGGGGCGCTGGGAAACACCATATATTTT	CASSTAGALGNTIYF
TRBJ2-1	.	TRBD1	TRBV11-3	TGTGCCAGCAGCTCATCCGGGACAGACTACAATGAGCAGTTCTTC	CASSSSGTDYNEQFF
TRBJ1-2	.	.	TRBV11-3	TGTGCCAGCAGCTTCGGGGCAAGCTATGGCTACACCTTC	CASSFGASYGYTF
TRBJ2-7	.	.	TRBV7-8	TGTGCCAGCAGCGACCTACGGGTAAAGGGATACGAGCAGTACTTC	CASSDLRVKGYEQYF
TRBJ2-7	.	.	TRBV11-3	TGTGCCAGCAGCCCCGGGACTGCGAGCTACGAGCAGTACTTC	CASSPGTASYEQYF
TRBJ1-2	.	.	TRBV7-3	TGTGCCAGCAGCCGTCAAAGGGTAAACTATGGCTACACCTTC	CASSRQRVNYGYTF
TRBJ2-5	.	TRBD2	TRBV15	TGTGCCACCAGCAGAGCTTTCCGGGGACTAGCGGGCCCCCTCAAGGGAGAGACCCAGTACTTC	CATSRAFRGLAGPLKGETQYF
TRBJ2-1	.	TRBD2	TRBV7-3	TGTGCCAGCGCGGCTAGCGGGGGGTTTAATGAGCAGTTCTTC	CASAASGGFNEQFF
TRBJ1-2	.	TRBD1	TRBV2	TGTGCCAGCAGGCAACAGGGGTATATCGACTATGGCTACACCTTC	CASRQQGYIDYGYTF
TRBJ2-5	.	TRBD1	TRBV7-2	TGTGCCAGCAGTTCGAACAGGGGTCAAGAGACCCAGTACTTC	CASSSNRGQETQYF
TRBJ2-1	once	.	TRBV28	TGTGCCAGCAGTCGCGGGACTCTAGGGAATGAGCAGTTCTTC	CASSRGTLGNEQFF
TRBJ2-7	.	TRBD1	TRBV5-6	TGTGCCAGCAGCTTGCTCGGGACAGGGGTTTTCGAGCAGTACTTC	CASSLLGTGVFEQYF
TRBJ1-2	.	.	TRBV7-2	TGTGCCAGCAGCTTAGGCCCGGGGTTAGGTCATGGCTACACCTTC	CASSLGPGLGHGYTF
TRBJ1-5	.	.	TRBV11-2	TGTGCCAGCAGCTTAAACGAGGGTCAGCCCCAGCATTTT	CASSLNEGQPQHF
TRBJ2-7	.	.	TRBV6-2/TRBV6-3	TGTGCCAGCAGTTCTCCCCAAAAGTTCAGCTCCTACGAGCAGTACTTC	CASSSPQKFSSYEQYF
TRBJ2-3	.	.	TRBV11-3	TGTGCCAGCAGCGCCGGCAGAGGGTTCTCTACCACAGATACGCAGTATTTT	CASSAGRGFSTTDTQYF
TRBJ1-2	.	.	TRBV7-2	TGTGCCAGCAGCTTACAGGGGAGTCCTAACTATGGCTACACCTTC	CASSLQGSPNYGYTF
TRBJ2-5	once	TRBD2	TRBV6-1	TGTGCCAGCAGTGGAGGGACTAGCGGGGGAATTGGAGAGACCCAGTACTTC	CASSGGTSGGIGETQYF
TRBJ2-5	.	.	TRBV7-2	TGTGCCAGCAGCATAGACAGGGAGGAAGAGACCCAGTACTTC	CASSIDREEETQYF
TRBJ1-1	.	.	TRBV14	TGTGCCAGCAGCCAAGATCTAGGGGTCACTGAAGCTTTCTTT	CASSQDLGVTEAFF